This TCR beta chain was sequenced for a study of graft-versus-host responses after intestinal transplantation. For the study at large: Tacrolimus and steroids were given for 3 to 4 years to all recipients after anti-thymocyte globulin induction. Study-level points and caveats: GvH clones were found in recipient marrow; some appeared first in ileum or blood. High graft-versus-host to host-versus-graft T cell clonal ratios marked allografts of patients with graft-donor macrochimerism. Early after transplant, HvG declines were associated with peak levels of circulating GvH clones.

This CDR3 is 14 amino acids long. Profiling relied on immunoSEQ multiplex PCR, and the TCRdb table lists in-frame clones only, not all of them. The sample yields tens of thousands of clones, roughly 90% seen once. As concerns this clone: Its antigen is not identified.

This sequence was found in a human patient who received an intestinal transplant, so some T cells may come from the graft donor. The sample was PBMCs, taken 98 days after intestinal transplantation. The chain uses TRBV1 and TRBJ2-2; the D call TRBD2 from the table was never checked on the DNA. TRBV1 is a pseudogene segment. CDR3 DNA: TGCACCAGCAGCCAAGGCGCCTTCACCGGGGAGCTGTTTTTT. It is translated as CTSSQGAFTGELFF.